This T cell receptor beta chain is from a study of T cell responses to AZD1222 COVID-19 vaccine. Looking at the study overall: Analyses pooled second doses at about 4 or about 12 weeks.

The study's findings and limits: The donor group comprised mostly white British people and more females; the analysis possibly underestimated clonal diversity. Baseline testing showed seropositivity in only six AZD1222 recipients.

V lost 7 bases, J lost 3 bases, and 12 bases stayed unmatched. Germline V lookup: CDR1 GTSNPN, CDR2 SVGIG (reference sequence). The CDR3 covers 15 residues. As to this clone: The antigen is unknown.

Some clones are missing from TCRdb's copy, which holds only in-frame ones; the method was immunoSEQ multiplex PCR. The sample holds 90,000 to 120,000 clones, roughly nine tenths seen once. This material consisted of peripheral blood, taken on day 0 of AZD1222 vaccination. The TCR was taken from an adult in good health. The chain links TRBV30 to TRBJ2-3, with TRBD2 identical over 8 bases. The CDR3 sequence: CASPGRGAGTDTQYF. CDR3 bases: TGTGCCTCTCCGGGGCGGGGGGCAGGAACAGATACGCAGTATTTT.